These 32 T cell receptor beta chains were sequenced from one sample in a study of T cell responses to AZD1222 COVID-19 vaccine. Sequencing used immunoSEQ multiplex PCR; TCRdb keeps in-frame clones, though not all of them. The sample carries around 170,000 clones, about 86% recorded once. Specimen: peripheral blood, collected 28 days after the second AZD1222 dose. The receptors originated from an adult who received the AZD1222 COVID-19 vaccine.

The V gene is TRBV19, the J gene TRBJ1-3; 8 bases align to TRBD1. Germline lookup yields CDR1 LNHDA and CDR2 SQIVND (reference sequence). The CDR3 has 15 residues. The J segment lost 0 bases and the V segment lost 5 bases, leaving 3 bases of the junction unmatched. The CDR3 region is CASSPGGDSGNTIYF. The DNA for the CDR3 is TGTGCCAGTAGTCCAGGGGGCGACTCTGGAAACACCATATATTTT.

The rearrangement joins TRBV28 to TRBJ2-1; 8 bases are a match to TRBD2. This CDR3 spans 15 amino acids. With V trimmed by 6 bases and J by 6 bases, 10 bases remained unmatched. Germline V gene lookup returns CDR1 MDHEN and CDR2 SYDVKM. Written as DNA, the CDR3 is TGTGCCAGCAGATCCAGCGGGGGTTTAGGCAATGAGCAGTTCTTC. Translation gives CASRSSGGLGNEQFF.

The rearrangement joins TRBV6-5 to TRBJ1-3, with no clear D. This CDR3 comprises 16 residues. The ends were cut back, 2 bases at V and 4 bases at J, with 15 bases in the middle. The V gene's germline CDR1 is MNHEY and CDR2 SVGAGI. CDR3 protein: CASSYGRTMAGNTIYF. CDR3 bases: TGTGCCAGCAGTTACGGCAGGACTATGGCAGGAAACACCATATATTTT.

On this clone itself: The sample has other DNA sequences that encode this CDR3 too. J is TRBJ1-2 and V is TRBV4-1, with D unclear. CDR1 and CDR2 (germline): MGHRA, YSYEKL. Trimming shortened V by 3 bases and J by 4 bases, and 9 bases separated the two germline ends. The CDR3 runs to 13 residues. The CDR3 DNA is TGCGCCAGCAGCCAGGAGGGTTTCTATGGCTACACCTTC. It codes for CASSQEGFYGYTF.

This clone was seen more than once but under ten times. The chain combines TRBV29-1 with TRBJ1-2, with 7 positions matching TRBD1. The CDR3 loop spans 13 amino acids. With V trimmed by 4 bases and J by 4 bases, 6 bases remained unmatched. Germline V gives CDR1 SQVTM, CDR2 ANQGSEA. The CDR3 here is CSVGTGETYGYTF. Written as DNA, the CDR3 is TGCAGCGTTGGGACAGGAGAGACCTATGGCTACACCTTC.

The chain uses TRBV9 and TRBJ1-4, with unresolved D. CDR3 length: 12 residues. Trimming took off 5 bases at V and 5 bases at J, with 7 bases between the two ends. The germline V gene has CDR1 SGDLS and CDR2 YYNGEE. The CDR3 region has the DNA TGTGCCAGCAGTCGCAGGAATGAAAAACTGTTTTTT. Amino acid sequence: CASSRRNEKLFF.

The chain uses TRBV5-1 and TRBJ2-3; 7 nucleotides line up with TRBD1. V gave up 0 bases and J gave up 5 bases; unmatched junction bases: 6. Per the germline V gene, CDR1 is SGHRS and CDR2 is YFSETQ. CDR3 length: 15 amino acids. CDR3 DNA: TGCGCCAGCAGCTTGGACAGGGGTACGGTAGATACGCAGTATTTT. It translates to CASSLDRGTVDTQYF.

The CDR3 loop is CAISQLGDRAYNEQFF. In DNA form, the CDR3 reads TGTGCCATCAGTCAATTAGGGGACAGGGCCTACAATGAGCAGTTCTTC. The chain couples TRBV10-3 to TRBJ2-1; 9 positions agree with TRBD1. Per the germline V gene, CDR1 is ENHRY and CDR2 is SYGVKD. CDR3 length: 16 residues. With 5 bases clipped from V and 2 bases from J, the junction kept 7 bases outside the gene matches.

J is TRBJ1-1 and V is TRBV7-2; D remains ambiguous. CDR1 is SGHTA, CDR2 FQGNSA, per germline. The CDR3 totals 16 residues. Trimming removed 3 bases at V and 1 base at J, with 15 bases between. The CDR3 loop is CASSFLGGQPNTEAFF. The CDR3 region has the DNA TGTGCCAGCAGCTTTTTAGGAGGTCAGCCGAACACTGAAGCTTTCTTT.

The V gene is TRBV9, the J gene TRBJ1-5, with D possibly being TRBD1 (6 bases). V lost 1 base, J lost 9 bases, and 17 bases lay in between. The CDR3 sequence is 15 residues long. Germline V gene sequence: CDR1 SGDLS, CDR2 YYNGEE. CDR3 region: CASSVPGPGTSPQHF. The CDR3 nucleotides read TGTGCCAGCAGCGTACCCGGACCCGGGACATCGCCCCAGCATTTT.

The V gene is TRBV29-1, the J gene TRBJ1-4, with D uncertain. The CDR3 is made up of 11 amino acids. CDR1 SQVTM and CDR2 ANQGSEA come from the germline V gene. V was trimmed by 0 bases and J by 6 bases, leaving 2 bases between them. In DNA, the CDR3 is TGCAGCGTTGAAGATGATGAAAAACTGTTTTTT. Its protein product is CSVEDDEKLFF.

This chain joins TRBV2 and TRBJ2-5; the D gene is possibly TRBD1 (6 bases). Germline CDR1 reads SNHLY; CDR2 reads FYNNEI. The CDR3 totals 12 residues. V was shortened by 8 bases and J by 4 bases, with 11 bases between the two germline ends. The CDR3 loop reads CASGQMGETQYF. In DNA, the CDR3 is TGTGCCAGCGGACAGATGGGAGAGACCCAGTACTTC.

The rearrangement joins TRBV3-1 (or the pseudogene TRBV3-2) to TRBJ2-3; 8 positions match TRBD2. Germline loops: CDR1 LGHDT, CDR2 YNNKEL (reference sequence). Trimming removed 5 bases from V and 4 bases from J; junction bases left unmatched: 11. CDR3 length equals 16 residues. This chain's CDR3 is CASSSRTSTSPDTQYF. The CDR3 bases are TGTGCCAGCAGCTCCCGGACTAGCACATCACCAGATACGCAGTATTTT.

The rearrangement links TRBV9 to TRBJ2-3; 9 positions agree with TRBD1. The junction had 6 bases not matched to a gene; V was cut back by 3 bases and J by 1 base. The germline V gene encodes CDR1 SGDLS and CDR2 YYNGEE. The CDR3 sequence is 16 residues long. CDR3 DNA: TGTGCCAGCAGCGCTTTACAGGGGGCCGGCACAGATACGCAGTATTTT. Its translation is CASSALQGAGTDTQYF.

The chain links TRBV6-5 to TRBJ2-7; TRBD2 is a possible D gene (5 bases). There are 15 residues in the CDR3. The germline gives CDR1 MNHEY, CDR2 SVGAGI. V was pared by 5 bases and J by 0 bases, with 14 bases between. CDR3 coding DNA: TGTGCCAGCAGTCGAAGGACTGTGAGCTCCTACGAGCAGTACTTC. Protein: CASSRRTVSSYEQYF.

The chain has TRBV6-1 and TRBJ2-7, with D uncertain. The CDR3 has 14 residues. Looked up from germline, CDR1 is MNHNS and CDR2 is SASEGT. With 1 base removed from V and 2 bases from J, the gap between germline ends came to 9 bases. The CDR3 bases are TGTGCCAGCAGTGAAGTTGGCGGAGCCTACGAGCAGTACTTC. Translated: CASSEVGGAYEQYF.

This chain's CDR3 is CASSFSGAYEQYF. DNA of the CDR3: TGTGCCAGCAGCTTTTCGGGGGCCTACGAGCAGTACTTC. The chain couples TRBV5-6 to TRBJ2-7, with TRBD2 as a possible D gene (6 bases). The ends were cut back, 2 bases at V and 2 bases at J, with 8 bases in the middle. The CDR3 loop spans 13 amino acids. Germline V gene lookup returns CDR1 SGHDT and CDR2 YYEEEE.

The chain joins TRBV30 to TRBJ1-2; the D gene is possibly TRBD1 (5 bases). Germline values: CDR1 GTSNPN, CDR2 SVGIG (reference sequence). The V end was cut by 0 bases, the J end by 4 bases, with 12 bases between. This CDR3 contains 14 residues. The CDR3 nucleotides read TGTGCCTGGAGTGTACTAGGTGGGGGCTATGGCTACACCTTC. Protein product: CAWSVLGGGYGYTF.

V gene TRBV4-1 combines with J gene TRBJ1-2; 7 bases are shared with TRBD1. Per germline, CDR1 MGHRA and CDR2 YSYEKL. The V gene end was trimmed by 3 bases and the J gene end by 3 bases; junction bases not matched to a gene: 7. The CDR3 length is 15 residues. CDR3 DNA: TGCGCCAGCAGCCAGGAACAGGGGATAGACTATGGCTACACCTTC. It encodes CASSQEQGIDYGYTF.

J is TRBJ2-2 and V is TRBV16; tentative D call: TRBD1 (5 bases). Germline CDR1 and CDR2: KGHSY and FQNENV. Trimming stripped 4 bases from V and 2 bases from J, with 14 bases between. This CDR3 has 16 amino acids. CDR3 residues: CASSRSPRANTGELFF. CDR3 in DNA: TGTGCCAGCAGCCGGTCCCCCAGGGCCAACACCGGGGAGCTGTTTTTT.

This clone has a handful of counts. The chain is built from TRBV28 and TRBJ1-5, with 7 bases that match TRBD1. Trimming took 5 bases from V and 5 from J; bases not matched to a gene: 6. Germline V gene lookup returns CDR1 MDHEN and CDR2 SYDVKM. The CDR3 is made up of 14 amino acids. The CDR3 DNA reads TGTGCCAGCAGTACGACAGGGTATGATCAGCCCCAGCATTTT. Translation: CASSTTGYDQPQHF.

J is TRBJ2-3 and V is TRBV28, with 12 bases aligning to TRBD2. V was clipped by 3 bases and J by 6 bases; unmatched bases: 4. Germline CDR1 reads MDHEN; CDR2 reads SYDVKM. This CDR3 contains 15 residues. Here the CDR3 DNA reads TGTGCCAGCAGTTTTCTAGCGGGGGGGCCCGATACGCAGTATTTT. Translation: CASSFLAGGPDTQYF.

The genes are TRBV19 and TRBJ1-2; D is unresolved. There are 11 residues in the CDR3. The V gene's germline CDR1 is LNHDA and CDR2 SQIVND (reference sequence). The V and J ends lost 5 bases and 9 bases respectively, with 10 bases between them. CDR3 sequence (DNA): TGTGCCAGTAGTTTCTCACGAAGCTACACCTTC. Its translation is CASSFSRSYTF.

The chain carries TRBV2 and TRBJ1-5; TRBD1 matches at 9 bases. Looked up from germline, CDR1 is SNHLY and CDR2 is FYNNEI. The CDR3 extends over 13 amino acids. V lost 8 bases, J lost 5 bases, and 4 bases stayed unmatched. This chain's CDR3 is CASGDRGDQPQHF. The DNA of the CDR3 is TGTGCCAGCGGAGACAGGGGGGATCAGCCCCAGCATTTT.

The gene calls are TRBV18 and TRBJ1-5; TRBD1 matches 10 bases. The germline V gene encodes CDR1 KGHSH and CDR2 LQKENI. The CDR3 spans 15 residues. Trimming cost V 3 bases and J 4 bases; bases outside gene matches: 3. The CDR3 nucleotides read TGTGCCAGCTCACCGGACAGGGGGATGAATCAGCCCCAGCATTTT. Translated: CASSPDRGMNQPQHF.

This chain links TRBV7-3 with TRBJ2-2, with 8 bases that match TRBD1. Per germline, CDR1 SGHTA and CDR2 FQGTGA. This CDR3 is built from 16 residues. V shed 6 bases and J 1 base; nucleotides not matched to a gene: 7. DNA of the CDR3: TGTGCCAGCAGGGAGACAGGGGCAGTGAACACCGGGGAGCTGTTTTTT. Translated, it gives CASRETGAVNTGELFF.

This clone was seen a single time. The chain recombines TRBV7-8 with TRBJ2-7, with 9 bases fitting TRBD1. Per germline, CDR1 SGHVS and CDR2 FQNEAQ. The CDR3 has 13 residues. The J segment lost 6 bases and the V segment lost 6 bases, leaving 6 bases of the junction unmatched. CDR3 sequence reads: CASSRTGEGEQYF. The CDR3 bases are TGTGCCAGCAGTCGGACAGGGGAGGGCGAGCAGTACTTC.

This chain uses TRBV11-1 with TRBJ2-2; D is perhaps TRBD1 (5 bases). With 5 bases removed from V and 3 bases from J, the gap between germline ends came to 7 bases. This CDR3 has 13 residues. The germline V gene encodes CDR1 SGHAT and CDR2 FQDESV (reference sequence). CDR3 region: CASSPGYTGELFF. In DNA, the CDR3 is TGTGCCAGCAGCCCAGGGTACACCGGGGAGCTGTTTTTT.

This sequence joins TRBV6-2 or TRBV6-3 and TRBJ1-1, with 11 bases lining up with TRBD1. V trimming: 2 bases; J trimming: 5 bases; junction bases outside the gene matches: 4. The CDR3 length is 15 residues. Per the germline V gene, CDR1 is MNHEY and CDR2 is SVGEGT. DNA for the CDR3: TGTGCCAGCAGTTACGGACAGGGGGCGGGAACTGAAGCTTTCTTT. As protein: CASSYGQGAGTEAFF.

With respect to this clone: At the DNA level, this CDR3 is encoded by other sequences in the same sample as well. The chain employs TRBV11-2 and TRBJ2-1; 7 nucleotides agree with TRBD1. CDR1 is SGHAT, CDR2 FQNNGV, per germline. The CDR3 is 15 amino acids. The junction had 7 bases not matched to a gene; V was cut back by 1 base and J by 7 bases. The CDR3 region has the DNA TGTGCCAGCAGCTTAGGCCGGACAGGTGGGAATGAGCAGTTCTTC. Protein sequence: CASSLGRTGGNEQFF.

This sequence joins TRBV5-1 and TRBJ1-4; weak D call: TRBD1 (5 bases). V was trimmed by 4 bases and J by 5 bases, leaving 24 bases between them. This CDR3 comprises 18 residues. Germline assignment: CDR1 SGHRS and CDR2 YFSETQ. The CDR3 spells CASSDWGLTVFGNEKLFF. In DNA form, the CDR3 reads TGCGCCAGCAGCGACTGGGGACTGACCGTTTTTGGAAATGAAAAACTGTTTTTT.

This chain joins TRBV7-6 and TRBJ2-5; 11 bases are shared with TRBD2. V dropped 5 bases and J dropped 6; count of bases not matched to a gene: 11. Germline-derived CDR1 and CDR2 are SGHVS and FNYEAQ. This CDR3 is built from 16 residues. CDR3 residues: CASSTRLAGTKKTQYF. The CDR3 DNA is TGTGCCAGCAGCACAAGACTAGCGGGGACAAAAAAGACCCAGTACTTC.